This TCR beta chain was obtained from a study of CD8 T cells in Susac syndrome. After extraction with the RNeasy kit, about 0.45 to 1 ug of the RNA was reverse transcribed using random hexamers. The CDR3 of TCR beta was amplified by immunoSEQ multiplex PCR across 54 Vbeta and 13 Jbeta. TCRdb used MiXCR to reprocess the immunoSEQ multiplex PCR reads, holding one entry per CDR3 protein. The sample has around 150,000 distinct CDR3 sequences; about 93% are singletons. Negative isolation was used for CD8+ and CD4+ T cells, and FACS enrichment was applied to TEMRA cells. CDR3 size: 14 residues. Germline-derived CDR1 and CDR2 are MGHDK and SYGVNS. Unmatched junction bases numbered 0, after V lost 3 bases and J lost 4 bases.

The sequence was collected from a human donor in good health. Sequenced input: CD4+ T cells from PBMCs. The rearrangement uses TRBV25-1 and TRBJ1-2, with 12 nucleotides matching TRBD1. CDR3 in DNA: TGTGCCAGCAGTGAGGGACAGGGGGCCTATGGCTACACCTTC. Protein sequence: CASSEGQGAYGYTF.